This TCR beta chain appears in the sequencing data of a study of shared clonotypes between healthy human individuals. At the level of the study: A donor's plate count was three for CD4 naive and three for CD4 memory; CD8 naive had two and CD8 memory one.

General study findings and limits: An anticipated effect of sequencing depth on clonotype sharing among donors was recognized. Naive subsets usually exceeded memory subsets in estimated richness.

For this clone: No antigen is known for it.

For each subset, genomic DNA was distributed in equal portions over several immunoSEQ plates. Only in-frame clones appear in the TCRdb table, and some are missing; sequencing was by immunoSEQ multiplex PCR. The table shows about 2.4 million clones, with 80% to 95% occurring only once. The sample consisted of naive CD4+ T cells from PBMCs. Documented subset: CD45RA+ positively selected. The sequence was collected from a man in his late teens or twenties in good health. Some clones in this sample may be carry-over from other donors' samples.

The CDR3 loop is CSVAETGYGYTF. The CDR3 nucleotides are TGCAGCGTTGCTGAGACAGGCTATGGCTACACCTTC. The V gene is TRBV29-1, the J gene TRBJ1-2; TRBD1 might be the D (6 bases). Trimming stripped 4 bases from V and 4 bases from J, with 10 bases between. The CDR3 is made up of 12 amino acids. Germline V lookup: CDR1 SQVTM, CDR2 ANQGSEA.